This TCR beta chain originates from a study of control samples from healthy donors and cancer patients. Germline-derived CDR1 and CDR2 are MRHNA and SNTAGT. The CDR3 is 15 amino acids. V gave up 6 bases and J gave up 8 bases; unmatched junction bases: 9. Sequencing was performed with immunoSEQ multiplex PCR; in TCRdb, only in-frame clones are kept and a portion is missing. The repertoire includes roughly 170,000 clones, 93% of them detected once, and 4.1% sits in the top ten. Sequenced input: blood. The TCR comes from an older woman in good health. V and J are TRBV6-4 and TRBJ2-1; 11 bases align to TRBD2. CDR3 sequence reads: CASRLAGGPVYEQFF. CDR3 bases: TGTGCCAGCAGATTAGCGGGGGGGCCGGTTTATGAGCAGTTCTTC.